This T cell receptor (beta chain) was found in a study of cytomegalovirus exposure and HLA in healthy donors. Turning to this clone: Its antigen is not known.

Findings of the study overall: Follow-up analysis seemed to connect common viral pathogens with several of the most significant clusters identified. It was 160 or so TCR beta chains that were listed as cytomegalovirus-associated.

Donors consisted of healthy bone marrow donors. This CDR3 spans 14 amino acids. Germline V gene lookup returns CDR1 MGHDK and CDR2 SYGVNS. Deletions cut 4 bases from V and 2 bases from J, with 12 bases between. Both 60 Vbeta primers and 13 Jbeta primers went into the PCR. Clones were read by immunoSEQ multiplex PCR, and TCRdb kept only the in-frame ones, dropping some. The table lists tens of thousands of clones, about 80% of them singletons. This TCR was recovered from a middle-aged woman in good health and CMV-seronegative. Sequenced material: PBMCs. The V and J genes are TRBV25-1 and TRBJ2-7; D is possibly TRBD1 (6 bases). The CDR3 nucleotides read TGTGCCAGCAGTGGGGTCAGGGGTACCTACGAGCAGTACTTC. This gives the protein CASSGVRGTYEQYF.